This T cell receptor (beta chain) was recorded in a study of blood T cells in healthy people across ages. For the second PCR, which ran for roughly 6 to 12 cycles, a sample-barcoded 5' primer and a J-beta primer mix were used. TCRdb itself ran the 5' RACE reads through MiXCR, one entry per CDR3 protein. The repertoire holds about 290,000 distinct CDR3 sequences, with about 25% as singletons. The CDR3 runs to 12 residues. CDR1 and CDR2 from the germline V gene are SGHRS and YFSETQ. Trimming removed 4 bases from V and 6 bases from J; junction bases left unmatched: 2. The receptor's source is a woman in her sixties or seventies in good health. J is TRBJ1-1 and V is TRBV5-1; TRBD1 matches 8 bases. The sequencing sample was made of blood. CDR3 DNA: TGCGCCAGCAGCGGACAGGGATCTGAAGCTTTCTTT. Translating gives CASSGQGSEAFF.